In this sample, the clone carrying this T cell receptor (beta chain) turned up a few times. This entry comes from a study of follicular helper T cells after annual influenza vaccination. Time point meaning: 2014-2015 season, pre-vaccination. CDR1 and CDR2 from the germline V gene are SGHRS and YFSETQ. The CDR3 length is 15 residues. V shed 0 bases and J 6 bases; nucleotides not matched to a gene: 4. Assay used: immunoSEQ multiplex PCR; TCRdb lists only in-frame clones, some missing. The data show around 10,000 clones, about 80% seen once. This receptor was identified in an adult who received the influenza vaccine. The chain couples TRBV5-1 to TRBJ2-3; 10 bases fit TRBD2. Sequences were derived from CXCR5- memory CD4+ T cells sorted from blood, sampled on the day of influenza vaccination. The CDR3: CASSLATSGSDTQYF. DNA for the CDR3: TGCGCCAGCAGCTTGGCGACTAGCGGGTCGGATACGCAGTATTTT.